Presented here are 11 T cell receptor beta chains from one specimen sequenced in a study of T cell responses to AZD1222 COVID-19 vaccine. Assay used: immunoSEQ multiplex PCR; TCRdb lists only in-frame clones, some missing. Of 120,000 or so clones listed, roughly 84% are singletons. Specimen: peripheral blood, collected on day 0 of AZD1222 vaccination. The receptor set was obtained from an adult in good health.

This clone was seen once. The CDR3 sequence is CASSPSGGVTDTQYF. CDR3 nucleotide sequence: TGTGCCAGCAGCCCGAGCGGGGGTGTCACAGATACGCAGTATTTT. The chain has TRBV4-2 and TRBJ2-3, with 8 nucleotides matching TRBD2. Losses at the gene ends were 4 bases for V and 2 bases for J; bases not matched to a gene: 5. From germline, CDR1 is LGHNA and CDR2 YNFKEQ. The CDR3 is 15 amino acids.

The chain is built from TRBV5-4 and TRBJ1-6; 9 positions match TRBD1. Germline CDR1 reads SGHNT; CDR2 reads YYREEE (reference sequence). The CDR3 covers 15 residues. The V segment lost 2 bases and the J segment 8 bases; nucleotides outside the gene matches: 5. CDR3 in amino acids: CASSLNRDRDSPLHF. The DNA of the CDR3 is TGTGCCAGCAGCTTAAACCGGGACAGGGATTCACCCCTCCACTTT. The full variable domain, completed using reference TRBV5-4 and TRBJ1-6, is ETGVTQSPTHLIKTRGQQVTLRCSSQSGHNTVSWYQQALGQGPQFIFQYYREEENGRGNFPPRFSGLQFPNYSSELNVNALELDDSALYLCASSLNRDRDSPLHFGNGTRLTVT.

This chain links TRBV10-3 with TRBJ1-5; D may be TRBD1 (6 bases). CDR1 and CDR2 from the germline V gene are ENHRY and SYGVKD. This CDR3 has 14 amino acids. V was cut by 6 bases and J by 2 bases, with 11 bases left in between. This CDR3 reads CAISMTGGNQPQHF. CDR3 sequence (DNA): TGTGCCATCAGCATGACAGGCGGCAATCAGCCCCAGCATTTT.

The chain has TRBV5-1 and TRBJ2-7, with D maybe TRBD1 (6 bases). V lost 4 bases to trimming and J lost 7 bases, with 15 bases between them. This CDR3 is 13 amino acids long. CDR1 is SGHRS, CDR2 YFSETQ, per germline. The CDR3 DNA reads TGCGCCAGCAGCCCATGGGGGCAGCAGGAGCAGTACTTC. This translates into CASSPWGQQEQYF.

This sequence joins TRBV2 and TRBJ1-5; no clear D. V was cut by 3 bases and J by 1 base, with 10 bases left in between. The CDR3 is made up of 15 amino acids. Germline V gene data show CDR1 as SNHLY and CDR2 as FYNNEI. CDR3 sequence reads: CASSESIRSNQPQHF. CDR3 in DNA: TGTGCCAGCAGTGAGAGCATTCGGAGCAATCAGCCCCAGCATTTT.

This chain links TRBV18 with TRBJ1-2; possibly TRBD1 for D (5 bases). The CDR3 runs 11 residues. V dropped 4 bases and J dropped 7 bases, with 7 bases sitting between them. Germline V gene data show CDR1 as KGHSH and CDR2 as LQKENI. CDR3 sequence: CASSLDTGYTF. CDR3 in DNA: TGTGCCAGCTCACTGGACACTGGCTACACCTTC.

This chain links TRBV19 with TRBJ2-7; 7 nucleotides line up with TRBD1. The germline V gene has CDR1 LNHDA and CDR2 SQIVND (reference sequence). The CDR3 has 13 amino acids. With 0 bases clipped from V and 6 bases from J, the junction kept 2 bases outside the gene matches. The CDR3 sequence is CASSIDHRGEQYF. The CDR3 region has the DNA TGTGCCAGTAGTATAGACCACAGGGGCGAGCAGTACTTC. Variable domain in full (rest from reference TRBV19 and TRBJ2-7): DGGITQSPKYLFRKEGQNVTLSCEQNLNHDAMYWYRQDPGQGLRLIYYSQIVNDFQKGDIAEGYSVSREKKESFPLTVTSAQKNPTAFYLCASSIDHRGEQYFGPGTRLTVT.

J is TRBJ2-7 and V is TRBV3-1 (or the pseudogene TRBV3-2), with D possibly being TRBD1 (6 bases). V was clipped by 4 bases and J by 4 bases, with 14 bases between them. CDR3 length equals 14 residues. CDR1 is LGHDT and CDR2 is YNNKEL in the germline V gene (reference sequence). The CDR3 DNA reads as TGTGCCAGCAGCCGCCGTGTGGGGGCGTACGAGCAGTACTTC. Its protein is CASSRRVGAYEQYF.

The V gene is TRBV19, the J gene TRBJ1-2; the D is unclear. V lost 3 bases, J lost 8 bases, and 10 bases lay in between. CDR3 length equals 12 residues. CDR1 and CDR2 (germline): LNHDA, SQIVND (reference sequence). The CDR3 loop is CASSIAGGGYTF. The CDR3, as DNA: TGTGCCAGTAGTATCGCGGGAGGCGGCTACACCTTC.

The chain has TRBV11-3 and TRBJ2-7; TRBD1 or TRBD2 may be the D gene (5 bases each). This CDR3 is 14 amino acids long. Germline-derived CDR1 and CDR2 are SGHNT and YENEEA. With 5 bases removed from V and 2 bases from J, the gap between germline ends came to 13 bases. CDR3 coding DNA: TGTGCCAGCAGCCTCCGGGGCCTAACCTACGAGCAGTACTTC. It yields the protein CASSLRGLTYEQYF.

The chain uses TRBV10-3 and TRBJ1-6; D is perhaps TRBD1 (5 bases). The CDR3 is 14 amino acids. Germline V gene data show CDR1 as ENHRY and CDR2 as SYGVKD. With 4 bases removed from V and 8 bases from J, the gap between germline ends came to 12 bases. DNA of the CDR3: TGTGCCATCAGTGCGGGGGGGGGTGATTCACCCCTCCACTTT. Residues: CAISAGGGDSPLHF.